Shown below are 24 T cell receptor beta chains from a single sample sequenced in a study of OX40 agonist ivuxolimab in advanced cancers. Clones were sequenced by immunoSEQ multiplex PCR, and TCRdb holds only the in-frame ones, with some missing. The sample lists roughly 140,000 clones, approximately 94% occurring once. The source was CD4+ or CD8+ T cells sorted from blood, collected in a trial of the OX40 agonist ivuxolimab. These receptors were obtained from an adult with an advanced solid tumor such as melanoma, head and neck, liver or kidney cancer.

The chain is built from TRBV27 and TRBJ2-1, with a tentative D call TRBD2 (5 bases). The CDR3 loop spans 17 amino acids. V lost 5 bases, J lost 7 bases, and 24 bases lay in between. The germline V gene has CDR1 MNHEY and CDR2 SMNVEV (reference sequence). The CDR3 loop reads CASSRGSHRRLGNEQFF. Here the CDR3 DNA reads TGTGCCAGCAGTCGTGGGAGCCACCGACGACTTGGGAATGAGCAGTTCTTC.

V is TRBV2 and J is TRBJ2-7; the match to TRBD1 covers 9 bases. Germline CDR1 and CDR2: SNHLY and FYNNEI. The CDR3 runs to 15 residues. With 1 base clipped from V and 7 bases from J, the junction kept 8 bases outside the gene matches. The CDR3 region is CASSEDRGPLGEQYF. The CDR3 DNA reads TGTGCCAGCAGTGAAGACAGGGGGCCCCTCGGTGAGCAGTACTTC.

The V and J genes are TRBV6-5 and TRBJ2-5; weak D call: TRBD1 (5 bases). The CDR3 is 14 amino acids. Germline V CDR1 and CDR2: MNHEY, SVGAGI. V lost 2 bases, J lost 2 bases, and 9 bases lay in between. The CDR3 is CASSYGAGQETQYF. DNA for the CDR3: TGTGCCAGCAGTTACGGGGCAGGGCAAGAGACCCAGTACTTC.

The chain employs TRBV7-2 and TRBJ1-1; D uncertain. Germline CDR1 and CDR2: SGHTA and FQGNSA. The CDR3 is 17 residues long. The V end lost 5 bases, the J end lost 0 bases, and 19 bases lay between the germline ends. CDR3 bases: TGTGCCAGCAGCCTTGGAGTTGGCACTTTCATGAACACTGAAGCTTTCTTT. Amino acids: CASSLGVGTFMNTEAFF.

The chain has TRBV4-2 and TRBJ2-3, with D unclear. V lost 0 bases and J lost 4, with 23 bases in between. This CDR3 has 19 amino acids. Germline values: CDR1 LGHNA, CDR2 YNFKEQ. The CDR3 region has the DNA TGTGCCAGCAGCCAAGATGTGTTAAGGAGCGTTGACACGGCAGATACGCAGTATTTT. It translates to CASSQDVLRSVDTADTQYF.

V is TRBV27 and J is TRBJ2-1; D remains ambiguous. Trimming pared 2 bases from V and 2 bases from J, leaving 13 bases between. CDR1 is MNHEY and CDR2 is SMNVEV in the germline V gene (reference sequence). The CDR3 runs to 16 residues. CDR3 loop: CASSLMGSGTYNEQFF. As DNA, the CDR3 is TGTGCCAGCAGTTTAATGGGTTCAGGTACCTACAATGAGCAGTTCTTC.

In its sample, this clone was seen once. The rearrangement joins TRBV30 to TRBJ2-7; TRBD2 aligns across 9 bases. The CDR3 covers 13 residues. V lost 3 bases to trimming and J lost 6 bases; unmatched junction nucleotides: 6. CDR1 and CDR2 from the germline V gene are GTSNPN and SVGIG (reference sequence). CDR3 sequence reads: CAWRAGGYSEQYF. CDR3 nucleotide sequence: TGTGCCTGGAGAGCGGGGGGCTACTCCGAGCAGTACTTC.

CDR3 coding DNA: TGTGCCTGGAGTCGGCAGGGTCCGGAGACCCAGTACTTC. This translates into CAWSRQGPETQYF. This chain connects TRBV30 to TRBJ2-5, with a tentative D call TRBD1 (5 bases). Trimming removed 2 bases from V and 5 bases from J, with 12 bases in between. The germline V gene encodes CDR1 GTSNPN and CDR2 SVGIG (reference sequence). This CDR3 is 13 amino acids long. The full variable domain, rest sourced from reference TRBV30 and TRBJ2-5, is SQTIHQWPATLVQPVGSPLSLECTVEGTSNPNLYWYRQAAGRGLQLLFYSVGIGQISSEVPQNLSASRPQDRQFILSSKKLLLSDSGFYLCAWSRQGPETQYFGPGTRLLVL.

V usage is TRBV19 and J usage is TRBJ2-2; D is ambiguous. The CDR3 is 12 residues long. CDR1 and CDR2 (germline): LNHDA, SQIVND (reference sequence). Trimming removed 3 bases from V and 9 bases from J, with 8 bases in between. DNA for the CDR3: TGTGCCAGTAGTATCCGGGTGTGGGAGCTGTTTTTT. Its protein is CASSIRVWELFF.

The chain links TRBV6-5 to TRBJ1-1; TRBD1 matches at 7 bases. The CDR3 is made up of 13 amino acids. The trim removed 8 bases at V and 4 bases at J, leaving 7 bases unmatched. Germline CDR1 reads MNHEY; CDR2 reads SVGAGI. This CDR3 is CASSGTEGTEAFF. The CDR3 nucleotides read TGTGCCAGCTCCGGGACAGAGGGCACTGAAGCTTTCTTT.

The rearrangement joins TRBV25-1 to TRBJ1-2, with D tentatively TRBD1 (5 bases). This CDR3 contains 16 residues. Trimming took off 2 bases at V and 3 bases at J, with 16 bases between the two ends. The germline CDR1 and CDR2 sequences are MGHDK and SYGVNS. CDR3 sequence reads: CASSEDRGREDYGYTF. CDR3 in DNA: TGTGCCAGCAGTGAAGATCGAGGCAGGGAGGACTATGGCTACACCTTC.

The DNA of the CDR3 is TGTGCCAGCTCATCTATGGACAGCCAGTATAGCAATCAGCCCCAGCATTTT. Protein: CASSSMDSQYSNQPQHF. V and J are TRBV18 and TRBJ1-5; D is possibly TRBD1 (6 bases). Trimming left V 5 bases short and J 0 bases short, with 17 bases between. Per the germline V gene, CDR1 is KGHSH and CDR2 is LQKENI. CDR3 length equals 17 residues.

The CDR3 DNA reads TGTGCCAGCAGTTACTCGGGAGGGGGTCAGCCCCAGCATTTT. Translation: CASSYSGGGQPQHF. The chain has TRBV6-6 and TRBJ1-5; D may be TRBD1 (6 bases). The germline CDR1 and CDR2 sequences are MNHNY and SVGAGI (reference sequence). CDR3 length: 14 amino acids. Trimming removed 0 bases at V and 6 bases at J, with 9 bases between.

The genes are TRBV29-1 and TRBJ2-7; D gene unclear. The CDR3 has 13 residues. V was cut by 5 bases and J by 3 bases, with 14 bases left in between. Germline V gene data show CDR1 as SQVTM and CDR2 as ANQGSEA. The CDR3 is CSVLDGSYYEQYF. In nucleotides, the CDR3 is TGCAGCGTTCTAGACGGGTCCTACTACGAGCAGTACTTC.

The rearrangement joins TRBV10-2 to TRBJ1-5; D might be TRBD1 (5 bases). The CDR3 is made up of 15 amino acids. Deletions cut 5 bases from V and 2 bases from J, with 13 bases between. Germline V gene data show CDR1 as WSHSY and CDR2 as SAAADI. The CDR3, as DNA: TGCGCCAGCAGTCCCGGACAACGAGGCAATCAGCCCCAGCATTTT. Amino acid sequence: CASSPGQRGNQPQHF.

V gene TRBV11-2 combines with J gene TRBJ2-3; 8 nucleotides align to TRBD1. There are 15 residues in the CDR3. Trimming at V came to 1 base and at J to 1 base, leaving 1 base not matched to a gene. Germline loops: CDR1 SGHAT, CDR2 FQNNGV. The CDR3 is CASSLVQGGTDTQYF. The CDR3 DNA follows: TGTGCCAGCAGCTTAGTACAGGGGGGCACAGATACGCAGTATTTT.

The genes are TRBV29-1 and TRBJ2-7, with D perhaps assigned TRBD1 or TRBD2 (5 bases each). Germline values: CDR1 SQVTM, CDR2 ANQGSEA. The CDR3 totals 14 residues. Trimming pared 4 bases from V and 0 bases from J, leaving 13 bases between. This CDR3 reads CSVAPGTSSYEQYF. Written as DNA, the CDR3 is TGCAGCGTTGCACCAGGGACCAGCTCCTACGAGCAGTACTTC.

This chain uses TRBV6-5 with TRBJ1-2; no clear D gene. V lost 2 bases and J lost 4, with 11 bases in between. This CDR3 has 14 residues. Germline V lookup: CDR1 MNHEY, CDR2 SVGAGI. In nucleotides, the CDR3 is TGTGCCAGCAGTTACAGGTCGCCACTCTATGGCTACACCTTC. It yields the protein CASSYRSPLYGYTF.

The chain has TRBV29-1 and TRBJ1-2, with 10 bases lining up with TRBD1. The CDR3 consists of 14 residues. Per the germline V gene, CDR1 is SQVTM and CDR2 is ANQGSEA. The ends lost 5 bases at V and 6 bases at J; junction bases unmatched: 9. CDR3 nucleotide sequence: TGCAGCGTTAGCAACTCCGGGACAGGGGATGGCTACACCTTC. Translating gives CSVSNSGTGDGYTF.

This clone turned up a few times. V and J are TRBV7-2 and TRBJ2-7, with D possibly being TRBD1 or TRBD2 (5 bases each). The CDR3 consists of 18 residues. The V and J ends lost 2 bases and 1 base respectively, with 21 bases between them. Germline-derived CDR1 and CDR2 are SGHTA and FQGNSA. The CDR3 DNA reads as TGTGCCAGCAGCTTACGGGGTCACGGCAGGACAATATCCTACGAGCAGTACTTC. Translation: CASSLRGHGRTISYEQYF.

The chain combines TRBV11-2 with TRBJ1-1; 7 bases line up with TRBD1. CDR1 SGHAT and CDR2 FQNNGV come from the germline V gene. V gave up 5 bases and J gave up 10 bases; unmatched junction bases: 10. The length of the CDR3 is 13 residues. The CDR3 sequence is CASSPTGILVAFF. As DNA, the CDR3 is TGTGCCAGCAGCCCGACAGGGATACTTGTAGCTTTCTTT.

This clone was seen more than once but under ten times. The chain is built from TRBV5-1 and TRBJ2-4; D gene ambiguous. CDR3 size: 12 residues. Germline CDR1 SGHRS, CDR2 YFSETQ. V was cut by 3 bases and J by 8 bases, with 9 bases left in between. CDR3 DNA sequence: TGCGCCAGCAGCTCGGATGGGGACATTCAGTACTTC. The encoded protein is CASSSDGDIQYF.

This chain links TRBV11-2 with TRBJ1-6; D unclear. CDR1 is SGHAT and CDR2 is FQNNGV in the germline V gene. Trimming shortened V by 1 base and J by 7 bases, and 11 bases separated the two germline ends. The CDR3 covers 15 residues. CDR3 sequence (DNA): TGTGCCAGCAGCTTAGCCGTCAGATCGAATTCACCCCTCCACTTT. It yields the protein CASSLAVRSNSPLHF.

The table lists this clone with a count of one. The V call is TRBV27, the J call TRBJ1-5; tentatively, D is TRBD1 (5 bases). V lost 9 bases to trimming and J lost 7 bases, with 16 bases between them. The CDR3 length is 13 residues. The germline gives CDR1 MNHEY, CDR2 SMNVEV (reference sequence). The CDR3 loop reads CASAGGAGQPQHF. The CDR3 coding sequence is TGTGCCAGTGCAGGTGGGGCAGGGCAGCCCCAGCATTTT.